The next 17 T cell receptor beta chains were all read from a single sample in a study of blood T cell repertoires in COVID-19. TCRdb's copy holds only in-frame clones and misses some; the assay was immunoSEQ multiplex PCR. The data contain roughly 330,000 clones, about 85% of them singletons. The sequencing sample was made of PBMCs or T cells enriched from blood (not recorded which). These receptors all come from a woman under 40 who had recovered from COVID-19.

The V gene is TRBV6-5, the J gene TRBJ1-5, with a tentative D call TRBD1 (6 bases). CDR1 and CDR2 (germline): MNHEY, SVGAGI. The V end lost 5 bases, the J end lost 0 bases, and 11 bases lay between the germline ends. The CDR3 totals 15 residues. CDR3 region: CASSIQGYSNQPQHF. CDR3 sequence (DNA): TGTGCCAGCAGTATTCAGGGGTATAGCAATCAGCCCCAGCATTTT.

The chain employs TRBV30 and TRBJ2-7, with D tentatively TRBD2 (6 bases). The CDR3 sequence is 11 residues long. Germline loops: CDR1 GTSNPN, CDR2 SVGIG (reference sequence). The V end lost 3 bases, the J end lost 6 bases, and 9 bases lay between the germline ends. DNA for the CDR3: TGTGCCTGGAGGGGACTGGGCGAGCAGTACTTC. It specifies CAWRGLGEQYF.

CDR3 sequence (DNA): TGTGCCAGCAGCTTGCCGGGGGCTGAAGCTTTCTTT. This encodes CASSLPGAEAFF. V is TRBV7-3 and J is TRBJ1-1; a weak D match, TRBD1 (5 bases). The CDR3 runs 12 residues. V gave up 3 bases and J gave up 6 bases, with 8 bases separating them. CDR1 SGHTA and CDR2 FQGTGA come from the germline V gene. The full variable domain, with the rest looked up from reference TRBV7-3 and TRBJ1-1, is GAGVSQTPSNKVTEKGKYVELRCDPISGHTALYWYRQSLGQGPEFLIYFQGTGAADDSGLPNDRFFAVRPEGSVSTLKIQRTERGDSAVYLCASSLPGAEAFFGQGTRLTVV.

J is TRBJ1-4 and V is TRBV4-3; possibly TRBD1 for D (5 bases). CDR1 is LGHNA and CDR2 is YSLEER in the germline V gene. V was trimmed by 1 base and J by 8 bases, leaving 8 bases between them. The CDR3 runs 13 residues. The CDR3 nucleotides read TGCGCCAGCAGCCAAGGGGGGGTCGAAAAACTGTTTTTT. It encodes CASSQGGVEKLFF.

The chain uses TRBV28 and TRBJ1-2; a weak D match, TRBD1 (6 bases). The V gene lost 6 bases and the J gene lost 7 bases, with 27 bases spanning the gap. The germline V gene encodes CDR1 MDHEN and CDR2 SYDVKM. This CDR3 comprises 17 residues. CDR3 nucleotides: TGTGCCAGCAGACACACGGACAGATTTCAGTCCTCCGGTGGCTACACCTTC. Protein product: CASRHTDRFQSSGGYTF.

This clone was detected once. The CDR3: CASSLQGARLGSPLHF. As DNA, the CDR3 is TGTGCCAGCAGCCTACAGGGGGCGCGTTTAGGGTCACCCCTCCACTTT. The V and J genes are TRBV7-2 and TRBJ1-6; 9 bases map to TRBD1. This CDR3 is built from 16 residues. The J segment lost 10 bases and the V segment lost 5 bases, leaving 12 bases of the junction unmatched. Germline CDR1 and CDR2: SGHTA and FQGNSA. The full variable domain, rest sourced from reference TRBV7-2 and TRBJ1-6, is GAGVSQSPSNKVTEKGKDVELRCDPISGHTALYWYRQSLGQGLEFLIYFQGNSAPDKSGLPSDRFSAERTGGSVSTLTIQRTQQEDSAVYLCASSLQGARLGSPLHFGNGTRLTVT.

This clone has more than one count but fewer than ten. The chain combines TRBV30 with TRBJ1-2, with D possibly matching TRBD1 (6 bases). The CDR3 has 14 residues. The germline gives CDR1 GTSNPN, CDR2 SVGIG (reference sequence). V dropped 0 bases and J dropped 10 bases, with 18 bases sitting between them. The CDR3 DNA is TGTGCCTGGAGTGTAGGGGGACCAACAACCACCTACACCTTC. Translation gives CAWSVGGPTTTYTF. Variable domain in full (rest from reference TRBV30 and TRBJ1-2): SQTIHQWPATLVQPVGSPLSLECTVEGTSNPNLYWYRQAAGRGLQLLFYSVGIGQISSEVPQNLSASRPQDRQFILSSKKLLLSDSGFYLCAWSVGGPTTTYTFGSGTRLTVV.

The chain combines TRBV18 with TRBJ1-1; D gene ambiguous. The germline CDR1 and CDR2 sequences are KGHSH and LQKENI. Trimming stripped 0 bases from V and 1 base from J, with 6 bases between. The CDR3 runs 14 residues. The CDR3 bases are TGTGCCAGCTCACCACCGTACGGGAACACTGAAGCTTTCTTT. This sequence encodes CASSPPYGNTEAFF.

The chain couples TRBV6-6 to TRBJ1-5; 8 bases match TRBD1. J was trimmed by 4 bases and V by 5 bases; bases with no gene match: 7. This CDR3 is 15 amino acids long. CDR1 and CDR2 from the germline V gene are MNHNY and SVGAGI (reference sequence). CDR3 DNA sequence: TGTGCCAGCAGTGCCGGGACAGGAGAAAATCAGCCCCAGCATTTT. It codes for CASSAGTGENQPQHF.

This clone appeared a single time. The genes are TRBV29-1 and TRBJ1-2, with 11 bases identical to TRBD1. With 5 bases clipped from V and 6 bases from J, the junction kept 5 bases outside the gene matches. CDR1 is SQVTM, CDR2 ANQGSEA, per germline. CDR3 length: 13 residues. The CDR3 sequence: CSVTRGQGDGYTF. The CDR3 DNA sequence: TGCAGCGTTACCCGGGGACAGGGGGATGGCTACACCTTC.

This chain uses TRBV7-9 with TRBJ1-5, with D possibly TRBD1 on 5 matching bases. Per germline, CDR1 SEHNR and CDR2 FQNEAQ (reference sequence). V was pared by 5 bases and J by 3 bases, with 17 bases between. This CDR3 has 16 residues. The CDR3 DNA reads TGTGCCAGCAGCCCACTGGGGGGGGGAAACAATCAGCCCCAGCATTTT. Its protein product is CASSPLGGGNNQPQHF.

The DNA of the CDR3 is TGCGCCAGCAGCTTGGAATCCGCGGCTAATGAAAAACTGTTTTTT. Translated: CASSLESAANEKLFF. The V call is TRBV5-1, the J call TRBJ1-4; D is unresolved. Germline CDR1 and CDR2: SGHRS and YFSETQ. This CDR3 contains 15 residues. V shed 0 bases and J shed 3 bases, with 9 bases lying between them.

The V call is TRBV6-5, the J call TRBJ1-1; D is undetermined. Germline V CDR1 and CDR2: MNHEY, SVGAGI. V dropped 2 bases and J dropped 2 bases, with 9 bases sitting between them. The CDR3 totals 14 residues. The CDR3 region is CASSYQRLNTEAFF. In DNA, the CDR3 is TGTGCCAGCAGTTACCAGCGGTTAAACACTGAAGCTTTCTTT.

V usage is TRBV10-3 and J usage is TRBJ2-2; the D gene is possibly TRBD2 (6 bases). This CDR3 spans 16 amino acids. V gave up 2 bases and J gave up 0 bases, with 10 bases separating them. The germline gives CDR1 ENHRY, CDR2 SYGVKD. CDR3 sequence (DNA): TGTGCCATCAGTGAGCCCGGGGGTGCGAACACCGGGGAGCTGTTTTTT. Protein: CAISEPGGANTGELFF.

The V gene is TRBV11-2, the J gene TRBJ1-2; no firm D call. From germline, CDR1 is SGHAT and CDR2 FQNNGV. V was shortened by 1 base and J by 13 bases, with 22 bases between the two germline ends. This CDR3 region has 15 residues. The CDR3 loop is CASSLGGPGGFSPTF. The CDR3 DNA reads TGTGCCAGCAGCTTAGGGGGTCCTGGCGGGTTTTCGCCCACCTTC.

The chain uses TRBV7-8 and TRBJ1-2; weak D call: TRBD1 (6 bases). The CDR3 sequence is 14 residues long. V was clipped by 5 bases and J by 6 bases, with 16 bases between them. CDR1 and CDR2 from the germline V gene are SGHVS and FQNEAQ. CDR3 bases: TGTGCCAGCAGCGCAAAAGGGGGAAGCGATGGCTACACCTTC. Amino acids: CASSAKGGSDGYTF. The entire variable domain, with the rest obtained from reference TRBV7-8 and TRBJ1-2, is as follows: GAGVSQSPRYKVAKRGQDVALRCDPISGHVSLFWYQQALGQGPEFLTYFQNEAQLDKSGLPSDRFFAERPEGSVSTLKIQRTQQEDSAVYLCASSAKGGSDGYTFGSGTRLTVV.

CDR3 in amino acids: CASSQDRGGANTEAFF. DNA of the CDR3: TGCGCCAGCAGCCAAGATCGGGGGGGTGCGAACACTGAAGCTTTCTTT. This chain joins TRBV4-1 and TRBJ1-1, with a possible D match to TRBD1 (5 bases). The germline CDR1 and CDR2 sequences are MGHRA and YSYEKL. With 0 bases removed from V and 1 base from J, the gap between germline ends came to 12 bases. CDR3 length: 16 amino acids.